Given below is one TCR beta chain in context. No antigen is known for it. The germline CDR1 and CDR2 sequences are LGHDT and YNNKEL (reference sequence). The CDR3 has 14 residues. Between the trimmed V and J ends, which lost 4 bases and 12 bases, there was a span of 18 bases. Researchers reported that TCR beta cDNA libraries carried unique molecular identifiers. T cells numbering about 0.85 to 11 million yielded cDNA molecules that totaled about 500,000. TCRdb reprocessed the PCR reads via MiXCR and lists one record per CDR3 protein. The table includes about 540,000 distinct CDR3 sequences, 34% detected once. This record comes from a study of post-analysis software for immune sequencing data. Whole-study context: Several disease courses (relapsing-remitting, secondary progressive and progressive-relapsing) of multiple sclerosis were included.

Study-level results: Controls' normalized Chao1 diversity significantly exceeded that of multiple sclerosis patients. Batch-matched samples strongly co-clustered by F measure. In patients, roughly five TRBV segments were more frequent than in controls, with TRBV5-6, TRBV5-1 and TRBV20-1 among them.

The TCR originated in a girl aged 2-17 years with multiple sclerosis. Sequencing input: blood. The chain has TRBV3-1 and TRBJ1-4, with D tentatively TRBD1 (6 bases). The CDR3 DNA reads as TGTGCCAGCAGCCTGGACAGCGGCTCAAGGGAACTGTTTTTT. It encodes CASSLDSGSRELFF.